The present TCR beta chain was sequenced within a study of blood T cells in healthy people across ages. Each donor supplied around 9.9 milliliters of peripheral blood. CDR3 length: 14 residues. With 3 bases clipped from V and 5 bases from J, the junction kept 6 bases outside the gene matches. The authors ran a second PCR of about 7 to 11 cycles using a sample-barcoded 5' primer and a J-beta primer mix. TCRdb re-called the 5' RACE reads with MiXCR, one entry per CDR3 protein. The data contain approximately 1,000,000 distinct CDR3 sequences, 45% of them singletons. The V call is TRBV12-3 or TRBV12-4, the J call TRBJ1-1; 7 positions match TRBD1. The TCR sequence derives from an older woman in good health. The sequenced sample consisted of blood. The CDR3 loop is CASSFVAGGTEAFF. The CDR3 region has the DNA TGTGCCAGCAGTTTCGTCGCAGGGGGTACTGAAGCTTTCTTT.